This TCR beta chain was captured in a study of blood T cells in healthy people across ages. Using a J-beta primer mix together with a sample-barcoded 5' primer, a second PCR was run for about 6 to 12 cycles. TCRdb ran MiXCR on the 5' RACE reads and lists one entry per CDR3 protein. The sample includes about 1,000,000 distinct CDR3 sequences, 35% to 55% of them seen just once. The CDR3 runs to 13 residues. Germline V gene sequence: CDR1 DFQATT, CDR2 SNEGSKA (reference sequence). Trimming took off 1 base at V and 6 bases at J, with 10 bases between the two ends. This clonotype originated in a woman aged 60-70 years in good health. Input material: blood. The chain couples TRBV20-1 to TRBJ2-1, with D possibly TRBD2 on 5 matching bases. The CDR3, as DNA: TGCAGTGCTAGAGGGGTGCTAGCCAATGAGCAGTTCTTC. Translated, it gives CSARGVLANEQFF.